Listed here are 21 T cell receptor beta chains from one sample, sequenced in a study of graft-versus-host responses after intestinal transplantation. TCRdb's table, derived via immunoSEQ multiplex PCR, lists solely in-frame clones and lacks some. The data show more than 95,000 clones, about nine tenths seen once. These receptors are not linked to any known antigen. This sample comprised unstimulated CD4+ T cells sorted from spleen or lymph node cells, obtained before intestinal transplant. Receptor source: a human donor who received an intestinal transplant.

The rearrangement uses TRBV29-1 and TRBJ2-1; TRBD2 aligns across 9 bases. Germline-derived CDR1 and CDR2 are SQVTM and ANQGSEA. V shed 5 bases, J shed 4 bases, and the junction held 3 bases outside the gene matches. The CDR3 spans 13 residues. CDR3 protein: CSVRSGGYNEQFF. For the CDR3, the DNA is TGCAGCGTTAGAAGCGGGGGGTACAATGAGCAGTTCTTC.

The V call is TRBV19, the J call TRBJ1-5; perhaps TRBD1 as D (5 bases). The CDR3 length is 16 residues. With 1 base removed from V and 2 bases from J, the gap between germline ends came to 12 bases. From germline, CDR1 is LNHDA and CDR2 SQIVND (reference sequence). The CDR3 loop reads CASSIVAVGGNQPQHF. CDR3 nucleotides: TGTGCCAGTAGTATAGTCGCCGTAGGGGGCAATCAGCCCCAGCATTTT.

The chain employs TRBV23-1 and TRBJ2-3; TRBD1 agrees at 9 bases. TRBV23-1 is treated as an ORF (open reading frame) with a function not yet certain. This CDR3 comprises 14 residues. The V and J ends lost 4 bases and 2 bases, in that order; junction bases with no gene match: 1. The CDR3 bases are TGCGCCAGCAGTCGGGACAGGGACACAGATACGCAGTATTTT. Translating gives CASSRDRDTDTQYF.

The V and J genes are TRBV5-4 and TRBJ2-6, with TRBD1 identical over 7 bases. The trim removed 4 bases at V and 0 bases at J, leaving 10 bases unmatched. CDR3 length: 18 amino acids. CDR1 and CDR2 (germline): SGHNT, YYREEE (reference sequence). In DNA form, the CDR3 reads TGTGCCAGCAGCGTTGAAGACAGGGCGTACTCTGGGGCCAACGTCCTGACTTTC. Amino acid sequence: CASSVEDRAYSGANVLTF.

This chain links TRBV6-5 with TRBJ1-1, with D possibly being TRBD1 (6 bases). V dropped 7 bases and J dropped 2 bases, with 14 bases sitting between them. There are 14 residues in the CDR3. Germline V gene lookup returns CDR1 MNHEY and CDR2 SVGAGI. The DNA of the CDR3 is TGTGCCAGCACCCCCACGGACAGAAACACTGAAGCTTTCTTT. As protein: CASTPTDRNTEAFF.

V is TRBV6-5 and J is TRBJ2-4, with D perhaps matching TRBD2 (6 bases). Trimming took off 2 bases at V and 1 base at J, with 12 bases between the two ends. The CDR3 extends over 16 amino acids. Germline V gene lookup returns CDR1 MNHEY and CDR2 SVGAGI. This chain's CDR3 is CASSYAAGLAKNIQYF. Here the CDR3 DNA reads TGTGCCAGCAGTTACGCGGCGGGGCTGGCCAAAAACATTCAGTACTTC.

This clone has a handful of counts. V gene TRBV5-1 combines with J gene TRBJ2-5; maybe TRBD1 (6 bases). This CDR3 has 14 amino acids. Trimming stripped 1 base from V and 4 bases from J, with 11 bases between. From germline, CDR1 is SGHRS and CDR2 YFSETQ. The DNA for the CDR3 is TGCGCCAGCAGCTTGTCGGGACAACTAGAGACCCAGTACTTC. It is translated as CASSLSGQLETQYF.

V usage is TRBV11-2 and J usage is TRBJ2-5; possible D gene TRBD1, 6 bases. The CDR3 contains 15 residues. V lost 2 bases, J lost 3 bases, and 13 bases lay in between. Germline CDR1 reads SGHAT; CDR2 reads FQNNGV. CDR3 in amino acids: CASSLHGGRKETQYF. DNA of the CDR3: TGTGCCAGCAGCTTACATGGGGGCCGAAAAGAGACCCAGTACTTC.

CDR3 region: CAWRKDGGSLYNEQFF. CDR3 sequence (DNA): TGTGCCTGGAGGAAAGACGGAGGAAGCTTATACAATGAGCAGTTCTTC. This chain uses TRBV30 with TRBJ2-1; a possible D gene is TRBD2 (5 bases). The CDR3 spans 16 residues. The germline gives CDR1 GTSNPN, CDR2 SVGIG (reference sequence). Deletions cut 3 bases from V and 4 bases from J, with 19 bases between. The full variable domain, with the rest looked up from reference TRBV30 and TRBJ2-1, is SQTIHQWPATLVQPVGSPLSLECTVEGTSNPNLYWYRQAAGRGLQLLFYSVGIGQISSEVPQNLSASRPQDRQFILSSKKLLLSDSGFYLCAWRKDGGSLYNEQFFGPGTRLTVL.

The gene calls are TRBV5-1 and TRBJ2-3; possible D gene TRBD1, 6 bases. The V gene lost 0 bases and the J gene lost 2 bases, with 10 bases spanning the gap. The germline V gene has CDR1 SGHRS and CDR2 YFSETQ. The CDR3 totals 15 residues. DNA for the CDR3: TGCGCCAGCAGCTTGGGGACAGCATACACAGATACGCAGTATTTT. Translation gives CASSLGTAYTDTQYF. The full variable domain, its missing parts supplied by reference TRBV5-1 and TRBJ2-3, is KAGVTQTPRYLIKTRGQQVTLSCSPISGHRSVSWYQQTPGQGLQFLFEYFSETQRNKGNFPGRFSGRQFSNSRSEMNVSTLELGDSALYLCASSLGTAYTDTQYFGPGTRLTVL.

J is TRBJ1-2 and V is TRBV6-1; tentatively, D is TRBD1 (5 bases). Germline CDR1 MNHNS, CDR2 SASEGT. Deletions cut 4 bases from V and 3 bases from J, with 21 bases between. The CDR3 sequence is 17 residues long. The CDR3 sequence: CASSALGPGWGDYGYTF. The CDR3 nucleotides read TGTGCCAGCAGTGCTCTAGGCCCGGGGTGGGGGGACTATGGCTACACCTTC.

The chain has TRBV27 and TRBJ1-5, with 8 bases fitting TRBD1. The CDR3 has 14 residues. The V segment lost 3 bases and the J segment 4 bases; nucleotides outside the gene matches: 2. Germline CDR1 reads MNHEY; CDR2 reads SMNVEV (reference sequence). DNA for the CDR3: TGTGCCAGCAGTTTGCGGACAGGGAATCAGCCCCAGCATTTT. Its protein product is CASSLRTGNQPQHF.

The rearrangement joins TRBV6-1 to TRBJ2-3; possible D gene TRBD2, 6 bases. Germline V gene lookup returns CDR1 MNHNS and CDR2 SASEGT. This CDR3 has 19 residues. V was pared by 1 base and J by 1 base, with 21 bases between. The CDR3 spells CASSEDMELAVPGTDTQYF. DNA of the CDR3: TGTGCCAGCAGTGAAGACATGGAACTAGCAGTACCCGGCACAGATACGCAGTATTTT.

V usage is TRBV30 and J usage is TRBJ1-1; the match to TRBD1 covers 7 bases. Germline CDR1 and CDR2: GTSNPN and SVGIG (reference sequence). The CDR3 is made up of 14 amino acids. V lost 0 bases and J lost 3; bases outside the gene matches: 4. Written as DNA, the CDR3 is TGTGCCTGGAGTGTGCGCAGGGGGGACACTGAAGCTTTCTTT. It yields the protein CAWSVRRGDTEAFF.

The V call is TRBV19, the J call TRBJ1-3; TRBD1 might be the D (6 bases). Deletions cut 0 bases from V and 4 bases from J, with 7 bases between. Germline V gene data show CDR1 as LNHDA and CDR2 as SQIVND (reference sequence). The CDR3 consists of 14 residues. This chain's CDR3 is CASSIDTGGNTIYF. The CDR3 nucleotides are TGTGCCAGTAGTATAGATACAGGGGGAAACACCATATATTTT.

The CDR3 spells CASSRLASGDNEQFF. The CDR3 DNA is TGTGCCAGCAGTCGATTAGCGTCGGGTGACAATGAGCAGTTCTTC. The gene calls are TRBV28 and TRBJ2-1; a possible D gene is TRBD2 (5 bases). Trimming left V 5 bases short and J 5 bases short, with 16 bases between. The CDR3 loop spans 15 amino acids. Germline-derived CDR1 and CDR2 are MDHEN and SYDVKM.

The V and J genes are TRBV27 and TRBJ2-2; 8 bases agree with TRBD1. Germline V lookup: CDR1 MNHEY, CDR2 SMNVEV (reference sequence). The CDR3 runs 16 residues. The ends lost 5 bases at V and 5 bases at J; junction bases unmatched: 10. CDR3: CASSRGGYRGTGELFF. The CDR3 DNA sequence: TGTGCCAGCAGTAGAGGCGGTTACAGGGGGACCGGGGAGCTGTTTTTT.

J is TRBJ2-1 and V is TRBV2, with a possible D match to TRBD2 (5 bases). The CDR3 is 10 amino acids. The germline CDR1 and CDR2 sequences are SNHLY and FYNNEI. V lost 10 bases to trimming and J lost 15 bases, with 16 bases between them. CDR3 in DNA: TGTGCCACTAGCCCGCCGGGTCCGTTCTTC. Its translation: CATSPPGPFF.

The CDR3 is CASSQGSSGANVLTF. The CDR3 DNA sequence: TGCGCCAGCAGCCAAGGGAGCTCTGGGGCCAACGTCCTGACTTTC. The chain carries TRBV5-1 and TRBJ2-6, with D tentatively TRBD2 (5 bases). The CDR3 consists of 15 residues. The ends were cut back, 4 bases at V and 0 bases at J, with 8 bases in the middle. Germline-derived CDR1 and CDR2 are SGHRS and YFSETQ.

The CDR3 bases are TGTGCCAGCAGTTTCAGGGCGGGAGTGCGCGAGCAGTACTTC. It is translated as CASSFRAGVREQYF. This chain joins TRBV28 and TRBJ2-7, with 7 nucleotides matching TRBD2. Germline V gene lookup returns CDR1 MDHEN and CDR2 SYDVKM. The V segment lost 3 bases and the J segment 6 bases; nucleotides outside the gene matches: 8. This CDR3 region has 14 residues. Complete variable domain (other parts from reference TRBV28 and TRBJ2-7): DVKVTQSSRYLVKRTGEKVFLECVQDMDHENMFWYRQDPGLGLRLIYFSYDVKMKEKGDIPEGYSVSREKKERFSLILESASTNQTSMYLCASSFRAGVREQYFGPGTRLTVT.

The V and J genes are TRBV30 and TRBJ2-7; the D gene is possibly TRBD1 (6 bases). This CDR3 contains 12 residues. V was trimmed by 5 bases and J by 2 bases, leaving 10 bases between them. Germline V CDR1 and CDR2: GTSNPN, SVGIG (reference sequence). CDR3 in DNA: TGTGCCTGGTCGACAGGAACCTACGAGCAGTACTTC. The encoded protein is CAWSTGTYEQYF.